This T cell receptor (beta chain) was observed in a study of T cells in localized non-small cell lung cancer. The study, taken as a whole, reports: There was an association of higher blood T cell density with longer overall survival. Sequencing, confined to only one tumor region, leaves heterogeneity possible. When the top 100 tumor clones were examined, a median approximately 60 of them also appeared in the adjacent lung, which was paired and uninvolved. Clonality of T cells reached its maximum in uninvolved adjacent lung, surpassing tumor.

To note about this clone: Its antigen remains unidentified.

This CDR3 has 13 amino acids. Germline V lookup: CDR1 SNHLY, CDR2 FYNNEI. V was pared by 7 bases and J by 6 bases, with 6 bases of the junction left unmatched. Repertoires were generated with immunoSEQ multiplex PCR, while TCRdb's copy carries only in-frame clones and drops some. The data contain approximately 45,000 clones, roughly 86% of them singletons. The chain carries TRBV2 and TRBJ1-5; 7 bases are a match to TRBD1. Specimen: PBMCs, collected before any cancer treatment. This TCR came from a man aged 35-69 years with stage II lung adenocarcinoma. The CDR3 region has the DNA TGTGCCAGCACCTTAACAGGGGTTCAGCCCCAGCATTTT. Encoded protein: CASTLTGVQPQHF.